This is a list of T cell receptor beta chains from one sample in a study of blood T cell repertoires in COVID-19. Generated by immunoSEQ multiplex PCR, the TCRdb table keeps only in-frame clones and is missing some. This table holds a few hundred thousand clones, about four fifths found once. The sequenced sample consisted of PBMCs or T cells enriched from blood (not recorded which). The receptors here all came from a woman between 45 and 60 years old who had recovered from COVID-19. The CDR3 runs from the conserved cysteine through the conserved F or W. The D gene is left open where the match is weak. Clone size is shown for a subset of rows, as once, few, many or a class of expanded clone.

TRBV18	-	-	TRBJ1-5	TGTGCCAGCTCACCACCAGGGGGCAATCAGCCCCAGCATTTT	CASSPPGGNQPQHF
TRBV19	-	TRBD1	TRBJ1-5	TGTGCCAGTAGTATTACAGGACAGGGGAGCCAGCCCCAGCATTTT	CASSITGQGSQPQHF
TRBV18	once	-	TRBJ1-5	TGTGCCAGCTCACCAACCGGGAATCAGCCCCAGCATTTT	CASSPTGNQPQHF
TRBV2	-	TRBD2	TRBJ2-1	TGTGCCAGCAGTGAAGCGCTTCTGGGCGGGAGGGCGACAATTGAGCAGTTCTTC	CASSEALLGGRATIEQFF
TRBV11-1	-	TRBD1	TRBJ1-2	TGTGCCAGCAGCTCAGGGGGCGGGTCCCTCTATGGCTACACCTTC	CASSSGGGSLYGYTF
TRBV19	-	-	TRBJ1-2	TGTGCCAGTAGTATCACAGGCCTCAACTATGGCTACACCTTC	CASSITGLNYGYTF
TRBV7-9	-	-	TRBJ2-3	TGTGCCAGCAGCCGGACACCAACAGATACGCAGTATTTT	CASSRTPTDTQYF
TRBV18	-	TRBD1	TRBJ1-4	TGTGCCAGCTCCCGGGACAGGGCAACTAATGAAAAACTGTTTTTT	CASSRDRATNEKLFF
TRBV7-2	-	TRBD2	TRBJ2-1	TGTGCCAGCAGGGTCATGACTAGCGGGGAATACAATGAGCAGTTCTTC	CASRVMTSGEYNEQFF
TRBV6-2/TRBV6-3	-	-	TRBJ1-1	TGTGCCAGCAGTATCTGGGGCGGCACTGAAGCTTTCTTT	CASSIWGGTEAFF
TRBV5-4	-	TRBD1	TRBJ2-2	TGTGCCAGCAGCGGCTGGACAGGGGTCGGCACCGGGGAGCTGTTTTTT	CASSGWTGVGTGELFF
TRBV27	-	-	TRBJ2-7	TGTGCCAGCAGTTCTCAGGGTGCCTACGAGCAGTACTTC	CASSSQGAYEQYF
TRBV18	-	TRBD2	TRBJ2-1	TGTGCCAGCTCACCTTTCAGGACTAGCGGGCCTCTGGGCAATGAGCAGTTCTTC	CASSPFRTSGPLGNEQFF
TRBV7-9	-	TRBD1	TRBJ1-1	TGTGCCAGCAGCCAGGGACAGGGGGCCCTGACCACTGAAGCTTTCTTT	CASSQGQGALTTEAFF
TRBV30	-	-	TRBJ1-1	TGTGCCTGGAGCAAAACAGGACGGAACACTGAAGCTTTCTTT	CAWSKTGRNTEAFF
TRBV30	-	-	TRBJ2-1	TGTGCCTGGAATGGGGGGTCCTACAATGAGCAGTTCTTC	CAWNGGSYNEQFF
TRBV5-1	once	-	TRBJ2-3	TGCGCCAGCAGCCCTCCGGGATCAAGCACAGATACGCAGTATTTT	CASSPPGSSTDTQYF
TRBV11-2	-	-	TRBJ1-5	TGTGCCAGCAGCTTCGAGAATCAGCCCCAGCATTTT	CASSFENQPQHF
TRBV28	-	TRBD1	TRBJ1-2	TGTGCCAGCAGTTCTACAGGGGTGACGAATGGCTACACCTTC	CASSSTGVTNGYTF
TRBV7-2	-	TRBD2	TRBJ2-3	TGTGCCAGCAGCTTACAGCTAGCGGGACTTTCGGGAACGCAGTATTTT	CASSLQLAGLSGTQYF
TRBV7-2	-	TRBD2	TRBJ2-5	TGTGCCAGCAGCTTGGGTAGCGGGAGCTTACCGGGGGCCCAGTACTTC	CASSLGSGSLPGAQYF
TRBV6-2/TRBV6-3	-	TRBD2	TRBJ2-1	TGTGCCAGCAGTCCCGGGACTAGCGTATCGTCTAGCTCCTACAATGAGCAGTTCTTC	CASSPGTSVSSSSYNEQFF
TRBV14	-	TRBD1	TRBJ1-1	TGTGCCAGCAGCCAAGCAGGGGGTCGCGCTTTCTTT	CASSQAGGRAFF
TRBV4-3	-	-	TRBJ1-2	TGCGCCAGCAGCCAAGTAACACAGGACTATGGCTACACCTTC	CASSQVTQDYGYTF
TRBV11-2	once	-	TRBJ2-4	TGTGCCGGCAGCTCGGGAAACATTCAGTACTTC	CAGSSGNIQYF
TRBV12-3/TRBV12-4	-	-	TRBJ1-1	TGTGCCAGCAGTTTAACGGGAGAAGCTTTCTTT	CASSLTGEAFF
TRBV9	-	-	TRBJ2-4	TGTGCCAGCAGCCCCGTAAGTGGCTCATGGAACATTCAGTACTTC	CASSPVSGSWNIQYF
TRBV4-2	-	-	TRBJ2-3	TGTGCCAGCAGCCAACCCCGTCGTAGCACAGATACGCAGTATTTT	CASSQPRRSTDTQYF
TRBV20-1	-	TRBD2	TRBJ2-7	TGCAGTGCTAGTATCTCTAGCGGATCCTACGAGCAGTACTTC	CSASISSGSYEQYF
TRBV9	-	TRBD1	TRBJ1-2	TGTGCCAGCAGCGAAGGGACAGCCCCCGTCCATGGCTACACCTTC	CASSEGTAPVHGYTF
TRBV2	-	-	TRBJ1-5	TGTGCCAGCAGTTACCAGGGAGGCGGGGTTCAGCCCCAGCATTTT	CASSYQGGGVQPQHF
TRBV7-2	few	-	TRBJ1-3	TGTGCCAGCAGCTTAAGGGGAAACTCTGGAAACACCATATATTTT	CASSLRGNSGNTIYF
TRBV30	-	-	TRBJ1-2	TGTGCCTGGGGGAGACCGGGACTTGGCTACACCTTC	CAWGRPGLGYTF